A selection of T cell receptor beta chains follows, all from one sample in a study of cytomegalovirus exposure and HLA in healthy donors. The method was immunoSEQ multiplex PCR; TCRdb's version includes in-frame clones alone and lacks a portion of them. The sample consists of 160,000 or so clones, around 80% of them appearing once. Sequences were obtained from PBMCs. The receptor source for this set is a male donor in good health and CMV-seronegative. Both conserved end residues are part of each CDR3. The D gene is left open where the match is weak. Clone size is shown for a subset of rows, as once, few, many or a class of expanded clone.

cdr3_aa: CASSLSSSYNEQFF
cdr3_nt: TGTGCCAGCAGTTTGTCTTCCAGCTACAATGAGCAGTTCTTC
j_call: TRBJ2-1
clone_size: -
d_call: -
cdr3_length: 14
v_call: TRBV28

cdr3_aa: CASSLGQGGTYEQYF
cdr3_nt: TGTGCCAGCTCCCTTGGACAGGGCGGGACCTACGAGCAGTACTTC
j_call: TRBJ2-7
clone_size: -
d_call: TRBD1
cdr3_length: 15
v_call: TRBV18

cdr3_aa: CASSQDRNRVYEQYF
cdr3_nt: TGCGCCAGCAGCCAAGATAGAAACAGGGTCTACGAGCAGTACTTC
j_call: TRBJ2-7
clone_size: -
d_call: -
cdr3_length: 15
v_call: TRBV4-3

cdr3_aa: CASNRQGESPLHF
cdr3_nt: TGTGCCAGCAACAGACAGGGGGAATCACCCCTCCACTTT
j_call: TRBJ1-6
clone_size: -
d_call: TRBD1
cdr3_length: 13
v_call: TRBV6-1

cdr3_aa: CASSIQGADYEQYF
cdr3_nt: TGTGCCAGTAGTATACAGGGGGCGGACTACGAGCAGTACTTC
j_call: TRBJ2-7
clone_size: -
d_call: TRBD1
cdr3_length: 14
v_call: TRBV19

cdr3_aa: CASSLDGYGYTF
cdr3_nt: TGTGCCAGCAGCTTAGACGGCTATGGCTACACCTTC
j_call: TRBJ1-2
clone_size: once
d_call: -
cdr3_length: 12
v_call: TRBV11-1

cdr3_aa: CASSQVEGGAYNSPLHF
cdr3_nt: TGCGCCAGCAGCCAAGTTGAGGGGGGGGCCTATAATTCACCCCTCCACTTT
j_call: TRBJ1-6
clone_size: -
d_call: -
cdr3_length: 17
v_call: TRBV4-3

cdr3_aa: CASSLGRGLRNEQYF
cdr3_nt: TGTGCCAGCAGTTTGGGCAGGGGGTTGAGGAACGAGCAGTACTTC
j_call: TRBJ2-7
clone_size: -
d_call: TRBD1
cdr3_length: 15
v_call: TRBV27

cdr3_aa: CASSLGDPGGWVSPLHF
cdr3_nt: TGTGCCAGCAGTTTAGGGGACCCAGGGGGCTGGGTTTCACCCCTCCACTTT
j_call: TRBJ1-6
clone_size: few
d_call: TRBD1
cdr3_length: 17
v_call: TRBV28

cdr3_aa: CASSLVSSGGYEQYF
cdr3_nt: TGTGCCAGCAGCCTCGTGTCCAGCGGGGGTTACGAGCAGTACTTC
j_call: TRBJ2-7
clone_size: once
d_call: TRBD2
cdr3_length: 15
v_call: TRBV6-5

cdr3_aa: CASSPMLREMDTQYF
cdr3_nt: TGTGCCAGCTCACCAATGCTAAGGGAGATGGATACGCAGTATTTT
j_call: TRBJ2-3
clone_size: -
d_call: -
cdr3_length: 15
v_call: TRBV18

cdr3_aa: CATERGQGTNEQYF
cdr3_nt: TGTGCCACTGAGAGGGGACAGGGTACCAACGAGCAGTACTTC
j_call: TRBJ2-7
clone_size: -
d_call: TRBD1
cdr3_length: 14
v_call: TRBV10-3

cdr3_aa: CASRPGQGLRNQPQHF
cdr3_nt: TGTGCCAGCAGACCAGGACAGGGGCTGCGCAATCAGCCCCAGCATTTT
j_call: TRBJ1-5
clone_size: once
d_call: TRBD1
cdr3_length: 16
v_call: TRBV28

cdr3_aa: CASSLGLAGGEEYF
cdr3_nt: TGTGCCAGCAGCTTAGGGCTAGCGGGAGGGGAAGAGTATTTT
j_call: TRBJ2-3
clone_size: few
d_call: TRBD2
cdr3_length: 14
v_call: TRBV7-8

cdr3_aa: CASSSLGLYEQYF
cdr3_nt: TGCGCCAGCAGTAGTCTGGGCCTCTACGAGCAGTACTTC
j_call: TRBJ2-7
clone_size: -
d_call: -
cdr3_length: 13
v_call: TRBV5-1

cdr3_aa: CASSVGQGLAYNEQFF
cdr3_nt: TGTGCCAGCAGCGTCGGACAGGGTTTAGCCTACAATGAGCAGTTCTTC
j_call: TRBJ2-1
clone_size: few
d_call: TRBD1
cdr3_length: 16
v_call: TRBV5-4

cdr3_aa: CASSPGGGSGRNEQFF
cdr3_nt: TGTGCCAGCAGTCCCGGTGGCGGGAGTGGGAGGAATGAGCAGTTCTTC
j_call: TRBJ2-1
clone_size: few
d_call: TRBD2
cdr3_length: 16
v_call: TRBV28

cdr3_aa: CAWSVVDNSPLHF
cdr3_nt: TGTGCCTGGAGTGTCGTTGATAATTCACCCCTCCACTTT
j_call: TRBJ1-6
clone_size: few
d_call: -
cdr3_length: 13
v_call: TRBV30

cdr3_aa: CASSLGGGGIMNTEAFF
cdr3_nt: TGTGCCAGCAGCTTGGGAGGGGGCGGTATAATGAACACTGAAGCTTTCTTT
j_call: TRBJ1-1
clone_size: -
d_call: TRBD1
cdr3_length: 17
v_call: TRBV5-4

cdr3_aa: CASSPRQGTEQYF
cdr3_nt: TGTGCCAGCAGCCCCCGACAGGGGACCGAGCAGTACTTC
j_call: TRBJ2-7
clone_size: -
d_call: TRBD1
cdr3_length: 13
v_call: TRBV7-2

cdr3_aa: CAISGAGQDTGELFF
cdr3_nt: TGTGCCATCAGTGGTGCAGGGCAGGACACCGGGGAGCTGTTTTTT
j_call: TRBJ2-2
clone_size: -
d_call: -
cdr3_length: 15
v_call: TRBV10-3

cdr3_aa: CASSLVGQTEAFF
cdr3_nt: TGTGCCAGCAGCTTAGTAGGACAGACTGAAGCTTTCTTT
j_call: TRBJ1-1
clone_size: -
d_call: -
cdr3_length: 13
v_call: TRBV7-8

cdr3_aa: CASSVGTGNTEAFF
cdr3_nt: TGTGCCAGCAGCGTAGGAACGGGGAACACTGAAGCTTTCTTT
j_call: TRBJ1-1
clone_size: once
d_call: -
cdr3_length: 14
v_call: TRBV9

cdr3_aa: CAGSVAGGRDEQFF
cdr3_nt: TGCGCCGGTTCCGTAGCGGGAGGAAGGGATGAGCAGTTCTTC
j_call: TRBJ2-1
clone_size: -
d_call: TRBD2
cdr3_length: 14
v_call: TRBV5-1